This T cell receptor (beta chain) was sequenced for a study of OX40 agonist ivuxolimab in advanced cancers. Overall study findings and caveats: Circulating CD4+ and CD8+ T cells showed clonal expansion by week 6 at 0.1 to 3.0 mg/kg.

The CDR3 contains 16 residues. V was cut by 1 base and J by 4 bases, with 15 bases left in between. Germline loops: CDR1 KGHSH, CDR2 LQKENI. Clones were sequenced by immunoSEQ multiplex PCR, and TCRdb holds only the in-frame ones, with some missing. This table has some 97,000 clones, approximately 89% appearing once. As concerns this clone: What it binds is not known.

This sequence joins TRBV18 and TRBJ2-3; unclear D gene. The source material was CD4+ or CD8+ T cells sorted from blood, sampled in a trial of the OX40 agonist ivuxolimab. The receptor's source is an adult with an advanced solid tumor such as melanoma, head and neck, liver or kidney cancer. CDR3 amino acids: CASSPLHTPASDTQYF. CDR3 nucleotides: TGTGCCAGCTCACCACTCCACACCCCTGCCTCAGATACGCAGTATTTT.